One TCR beta chain is described in this entry. Its specific antigen is unknown. Per-base qualities were not stored, and no clone one base away is much larger. TCRbeta CDR3 regions were amplified from genomic DNA using the immunoSEQ Assay, a bias-controlled multiplex PCR. The authors' analysis ran thus. Within the assay, amplification of reference gene primers was used to estimate how many nucleated cells each sample contained. To quantify the absolute abundance of each unique TCRbeta CDR3 rearrangement, sequence reads were collapsed and filtered. For each sample, productive Simpson clonality was calculated as the square root of Simpson's diversity index over productive rearrangements. The table was pulled from immuneACCESS by TCRdb, which kept in-frame rearrangements only. Such tables lose some clones; where checked, under half of the loss comes from unresolved V genes, and the rest has no known cause. V, J and clone size were drawn from that table, and D and trimming were deduced from the DNA. Counted in this sample were 110,000 or so clones; roughly 87% of them appeared once. Clones ranked in the top ten supply 7.7% of the sample.

Collaborating institutions collected whole blood in K2EDTA tubes following their own protocols. For TCRbeta analysis, collaborators shipped samples in one of three forms: frozen whole blood, isolated PBMCs, or DNA extracted from either of those sample types. This specimen belongs to a study of blood T cell repertoires in COVID-19 (dated by TCRdb to the early 2020s). For the wider study: Collaborator samples came from the United States, Italy and Spain and covered acute and convalescent phases of COVID-19. Where available, HLA class I and class II types were obtained from metadata supplied by the sample provider rather than from assay-based typing. The material from the prospective study consisted of cDNA or gDNA derived from T cells, B-cell-depleted T cells, or PBMCs. Sample metadata almost always included a de-identified subject ID, COVID-19 status, age in years and sex. The repertoires were made available in a free public database intended to serve as a resource for research on the immune response to SARS-CoV-2. Deeply sampled blood TCRbeta repertoires from subjects exposed to, actively infected with, or recovered from COVID-19 were included in the dataset. The samples were drawn from two sources: the first 160 participants of the ongoing ImmuneRACE study, and 1,254 subjects contributed by 6 global collaborators.

Overall study results and their limits: How much clinical and demographic metadata was included differed by source and by participant, and the metadata was provided uncurated.

The germline V gene specifies MRHNA as CDR1 and SNTAGT as CDR2. From the cysteine through the phenylalanine, the CDR3 covers 13 amino acids. The entry retains the CDR3 DNA only, 39 bases that are in frame from base 1. Trimming takes 5 bases from V and 2 bases from J, and the germline ends sit 9 bases apart. The V and J genes are TRBV6-4 and TRBJ1-1; TRBD1 is possibly the D segment (6 matching bases). The clonotype comes from a human donor in a cohort sampled during active COVID-19. Specimen: peripheral blood. In nucleotide form, the sequence is TGTGCCAGCAGTCTGGACAGAAACACTGAAGCTTTCTTT. Its product reads: CASSLDRNTEAFF.